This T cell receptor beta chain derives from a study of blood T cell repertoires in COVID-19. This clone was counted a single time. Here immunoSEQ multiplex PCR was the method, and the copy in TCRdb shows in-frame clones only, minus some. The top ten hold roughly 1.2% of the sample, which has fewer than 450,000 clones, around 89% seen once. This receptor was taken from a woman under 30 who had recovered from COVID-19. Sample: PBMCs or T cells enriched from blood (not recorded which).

The CDR3: CASSLDTGGASYGYTF. The DNA for the CDR3 is TGCGCCAGCAGCTTGGATACAGGGGGCGCGTCCTATGGCTACACCTTC. This chain links TRBV5-1 with TRBJ1-2; 9 bases match TRBD1. The CDR3 spans 16 residues. The trim removed 0 bases at V and 4 bases at J, leaving 7 bases unmatched. Germline V gene lookup returns CDR1 SGHRS and CDR2 YFSETQ.